This TCR beta chain was observed in a study of cytomegalovirus exposure and HLA in healthy donors. Whole-study context: The 120 validation repertoires used the same platform as the 550 to 700 first-cohort repertoires (as reported by a later analysis).

Per the germline V gene, CDR1 is LNHNV and CDR2 is YYDKDF (reference sequence). The V and J ends lost 5 bases and 6 bases, in that order; junction bases with no gene match: 10. The CDR3 is made up of 16 amino acids. The method was immunoSEQ multiplex PCR; TCRdb's version includes in-frame clones alone and lacks a portion of them. The sample has about 98,000 clones, about 90% seen once. Study-wide results and caveats: In vitro, three CMV-associated chains proved specific for CMV antigens. The listing of roughly 160 TCR beta chains classed them as cytomegalovirus-associated. Reports credit the classifier with highly specific, highly sensitive diagnosis of cytomegalovirus status.

Remarks on this clone: The antigen is not known.

The genes are TRBV15 and TRBJ1-4; 9 positions match TRBD1. Sequenced material: PBMCs. This receptor was taken from a man between 18 and 29 years old in good health and CMV-seropositive. The CDR3 loop reads CATSAHATGGDEKLFF. CDR3 DNA sequence: TGTGCCACCAGCGCCCACGCGACAGGGGGGGATGAAAAACTGTTTTTT.